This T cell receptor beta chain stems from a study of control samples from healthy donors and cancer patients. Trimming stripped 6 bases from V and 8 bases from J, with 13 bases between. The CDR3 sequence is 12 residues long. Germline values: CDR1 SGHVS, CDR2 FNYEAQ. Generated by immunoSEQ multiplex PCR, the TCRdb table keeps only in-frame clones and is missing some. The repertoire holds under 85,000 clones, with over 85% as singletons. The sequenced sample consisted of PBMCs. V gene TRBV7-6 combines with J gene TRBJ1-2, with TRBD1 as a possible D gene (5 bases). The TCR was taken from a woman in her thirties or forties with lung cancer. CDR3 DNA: TGTGCCAGCAGTCGGTGGGGGGACGGCTACACCTTC. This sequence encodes CASSRWGDGYTF.